These 10 T cell receptor beta chains were sequenced from one sample in a study of T cells in Graves' hyperthyroidism and ophthalmopathy. From RNA transcripts, TCR beta CDR3 regions were amplified. First-round RT-PCR of the TCR CDR3 relied on the HTBI primer set. TCRdb used MiXCR to reprocess the multiplex PCR reads, holding one entry per CDR3 protein. This table has around 800,000 distinct CDR3 sequences, roughly 37% appearing once. The source material was blood. The receptor source for this set is a man aged 18 to 30 with Graves' hyperthyroidism.

The V gene is TRBV20-1, the J gene TRBJ1-3; D is perhaps TRBD1 (5 bases). The CDR3 is 13 residues long. Germline lookup yields CDR1 DFQATT and CDR2 SNEGSKA (reference sequence). The V end was cut by 6 bases, the J end by 2 bases, with 11 bases between. The CDR3 bases are TGCAGTGCGGCTGGGGGGACTGGAAACACCATATATTTT. As protein: CSAAGGTGNTIYF.

The V gene is TRBV7-2, the J gene TRBJ1-1; 9 bases fit TRBD1. The CDR3 extends over 14 amino acids. The ends lost 0 bases at V and 8 bases at J; junction bases unmatched: 4. Per germline, CDR1 SGHTA and CDR2 FQGNSA. CDR3 protein: CASSLATGTGEAFF. The CDR3 coding sequence is TGTGCCAGCAGCTTAGCGACCGGGACAGGGGAAGCTTTCTTT.

This clonotype was detected only a few times. CDR3 sequence reads: CASSLGRQGASGANVLTF. The DNA of the CDR3 is TGCGCCAGCAGCTTAGGTCGACAGGGGGCGTCTGGGGCCAACGTCCTGACTTTC. The chain combines TRBV5-1 with TRBJ2-6; 10 bases are a match to TRBD1. V lost 2 bases to trimming and J lost 1 base; unmatched junction nucleotides: 6. The CDR3 consists of 18 residues. Germline CDR1 reads SGHRS; CDR2 reads YFSETQ.

About this clonotype itself: Just one base apart from a much larger clone, this may be a read error. The V and J genes are TRBV10-3 and TRBJ2-7, with 7 bases matching TRBD2. The CDR3 has 13 amino acids. Germline V gene data show CDR1 as ENHRY and CDR2 as SYGVKD. V lost 6 bases and J lost 0; bases outside the gene matches: 2. Here the CDR3 DNA reads TGTGCCATCAGCACTAGCGACTCCTACGAGCAGTACTTC. Its protein product is CAISTSDSYEQYF.

This clonotype was detected many times. The V and J genes are TRBV7-2 and TRBJ1-2; a weak D match, TRBD1 (5 bases). V was pared by 4 bases and J by 4 bases, with 13 bases between. This CDR3 is 14 amino acids long. The V gene's germline CDR1 is SGHTA and CDR2 FQGNSA. CDR3 DNA: TGTGCCAGCAGCTCCGAGGGGCAGGGCTATGGCTACACCTTC. It yields the protein CASSSEGQGYGYTF.

The chain's CDR3 is CASSPRRDSGFDYGYTF. The CDR3 nucleotides are TGTGCCAGCAGCCCCCGACGGGACTCCGGCTTTGACTATGGCTACACCTTC. This chain joins TRBV7-2 and TRBJ1-2; the D gene is possibly TRBD1 (5 bases). Germline CDR1 reads SGHTA; CDR2 reads FQGNSA. The CDR3 covers 17 residues. Trimming removed 5 bases at V and 3 bases at J, with 22 bases between.

The genes are TRBV6-5 and TRBJ1-5; 7 nucleotides align to TRBD1. This CDR3 comprises 15 residues. The trim removed 0 bases at V and 4 bases at J, leaving 3 bases unmatched. Per the germline V gene, CDR1 is MNHEY and CDR2 is SVGAGI. In DNA, the CDR3 is TGTGCCAGCAGTTACTCCCGGGACAGTAATCAGCCCCAGCATTTT. This codes for CASSYSRDSNQPQHF.

This rearrangement joins TRBV5-6 to TRBJ1-5; D gene uncertain. Trimming left V 2 bases short and J 11 bases short, with 11 bases between. This CDR3 has 12 residues. Germline V gives CDR1 SGHDT, CDR2 YYEEEE. The CDR3 here is CASSLAAETQHF. CDR3 sequence (DNA): TGTGCCAGCAGCTTAGCAGCCGAGACCCAGCATTTT.

The chain is built from TRBV7-9 and TRBJ2-7; no firm D call. Trimming left V 5 bases short and J 3 bases short, with 11 bases between. CDR1 and CDR2 (germline): SEHNR, FQNEAQ (reference sequence). The CDR3 sequence is 13 residues long. The CDR3 is CASSPPTSYEQYF. DNA for the CDR3: TGTGCCAGCAGCCCCCCGACAAGCTACGAGCAGTACTTC.

This clonotype was seen only once. This sequence joins TRBV11-2 and TRBJ1-5; no clear D gene. This CDR3 spans 12 amino acids. V lost 5 bases and J lost 7, with 9 bases in between. CDR1 and CDR2 (germline): SGHAT, FQNNGV. CDR3 sequence (DNA): TGTGCCAGCAGCCCTGTAGAGCAGCCCCAGCATTTT. This translates into CASSPVEQPQHF.